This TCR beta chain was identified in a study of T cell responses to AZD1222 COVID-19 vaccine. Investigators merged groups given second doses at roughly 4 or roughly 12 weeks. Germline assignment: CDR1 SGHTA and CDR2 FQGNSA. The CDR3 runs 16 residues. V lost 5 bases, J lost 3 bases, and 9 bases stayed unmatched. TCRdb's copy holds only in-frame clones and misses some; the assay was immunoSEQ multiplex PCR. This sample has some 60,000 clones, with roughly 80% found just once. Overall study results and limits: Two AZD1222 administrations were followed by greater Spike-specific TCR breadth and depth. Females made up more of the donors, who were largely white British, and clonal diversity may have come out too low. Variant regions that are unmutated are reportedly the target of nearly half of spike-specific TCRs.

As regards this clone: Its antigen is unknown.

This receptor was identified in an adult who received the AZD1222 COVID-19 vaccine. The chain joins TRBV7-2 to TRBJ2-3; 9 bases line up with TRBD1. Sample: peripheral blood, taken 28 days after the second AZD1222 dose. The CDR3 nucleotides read TGTGCCAGCAGCCCTACAGGGGGCGTGTGGACAGATACGCAGTATTTT. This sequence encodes CASSPTGGVWTDTQYF.